This TCR beta chain appears in the sequencing data of a study of blood T cell repertoires in COVID-19. Background on the study: T cells, B-cell-depleted T cells, or PBMCs provided the cDNA or gDNA that served as material.

During active infection, Seattle patients enrolled and were then monitored through disease. As originally analysed: Amplified reference gene primers provided the basis for estimating nucleated cell counts. Measured with immunoSEQ multiplex PCR; TCRdb has only the in-frame clones, and not every one. V and J calls and clone size are copied from that table; D and trimming were computed from the DNA. This table holds under 200,000 clones, more than 75% found once. Germline CDR1 and CDR2: LNHDA and SQIVND (reference sequence). The CDR3 has 14 residues. V lost 5 bases, J lost 4 bases, and 14 bases lay in between.

Sequencing was performed on peripheral blood. The V call is TRBV19, the J call TRBJ1-1; TRBD1 is a possible D gene (5 bases). This receptor was identified in a woman between 65 and 79 years old with COVID-19, enrolled during active disease. The CDR3 nucleotides are TGTGCCAGTAGTCAGGGTCAGGGAGGCACTGAAGCTTTCTTT. Protein sequence: CASSQGQGGTEAFF.